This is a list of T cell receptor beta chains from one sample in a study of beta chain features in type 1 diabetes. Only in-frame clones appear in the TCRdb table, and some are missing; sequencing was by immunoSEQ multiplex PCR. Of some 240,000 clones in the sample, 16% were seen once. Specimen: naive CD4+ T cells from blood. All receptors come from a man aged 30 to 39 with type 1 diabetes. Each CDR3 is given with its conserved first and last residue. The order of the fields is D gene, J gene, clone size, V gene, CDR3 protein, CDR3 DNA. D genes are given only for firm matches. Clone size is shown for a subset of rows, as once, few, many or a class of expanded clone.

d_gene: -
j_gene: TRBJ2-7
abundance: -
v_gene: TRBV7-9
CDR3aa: CASSSQGWYSYEQYF
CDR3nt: TGTGCCAGCAGCTCACAGGGATGGTACTCCTACGAGCAGTACTTC

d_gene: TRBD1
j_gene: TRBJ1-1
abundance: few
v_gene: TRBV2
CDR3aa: CASIRTGVNTEAFF
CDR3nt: TGTGCCAGCATCAGGACAGGGGTGAACACTGAAGCTTTCTTT

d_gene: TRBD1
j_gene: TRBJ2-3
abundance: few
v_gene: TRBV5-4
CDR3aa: CASSPQGAGDTQYF
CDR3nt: TGTGCCAGCAGCCCACAGGGGGCTGGAGATACGCAGTATTTT

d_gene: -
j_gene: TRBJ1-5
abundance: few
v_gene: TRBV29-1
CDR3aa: CSVTAGGDQPQHF
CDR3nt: TGCAGCGTTACGGCGGGGGGAGATCAGCCCCAGCATTTT

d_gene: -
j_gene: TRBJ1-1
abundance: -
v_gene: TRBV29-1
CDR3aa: CSVGVQMNTEAFF
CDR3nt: TGCAGCGTTGGGGTGCAAATGAACACTGAAGCTTTCTTT

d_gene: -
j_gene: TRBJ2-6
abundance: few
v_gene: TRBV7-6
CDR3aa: CASSLGQISGANVLTF
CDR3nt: TGTGCCAGCAGCTTGGGACAAATCTCTGGGGCCAACGTCCTGACTTTC

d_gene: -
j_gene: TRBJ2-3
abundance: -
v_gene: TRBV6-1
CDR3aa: CASTLAFTDTQYF
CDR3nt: TGTGCCAGCACATTAGCGTTCACAGATACGCAGTATTTT

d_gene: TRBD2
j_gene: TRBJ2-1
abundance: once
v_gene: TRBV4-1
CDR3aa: CASSQPTSGNNNEQFF
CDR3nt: TGCGCCAGCAGCCAACCTACTAGCGGAAATAACAATGAGCAGTTCTTC

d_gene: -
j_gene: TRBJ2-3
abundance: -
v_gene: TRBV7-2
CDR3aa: CASSAQGGSPTDTQYF
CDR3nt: TGTGCCAGCAGCGCTCAGGGTGGCTCCCCCACAGATACGCAGTATTTT

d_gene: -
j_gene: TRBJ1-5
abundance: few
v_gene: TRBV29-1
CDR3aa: CSVQGGQPQHF
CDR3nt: TGCAGCGTTCAGGGAGGCCAGCCCCAGCATTTT

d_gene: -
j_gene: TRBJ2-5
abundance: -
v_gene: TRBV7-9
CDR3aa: CASSPSRGGETQYF
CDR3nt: TGTGCCAGCAGCCCCTCCAGGGGTGGGGAGACCCAGTACTTC

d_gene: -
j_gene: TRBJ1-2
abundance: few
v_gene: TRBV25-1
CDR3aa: CASSEISYGYTF
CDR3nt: TGTGCCAGCAGTGAAATTAGCTATGGCTACACCTTC

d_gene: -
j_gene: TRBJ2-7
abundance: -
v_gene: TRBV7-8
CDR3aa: CASSRLSKQGEQYF
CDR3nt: TGTGCCAGCAGCCGACTTAGTAAACAGGGCGAGCAGTACTTC

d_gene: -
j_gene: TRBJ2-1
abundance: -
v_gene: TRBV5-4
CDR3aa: CASSLKRDNEQFF
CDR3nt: TGTGCCAGCAGCTTGAAGAGGGACAATGAGCAGTTCTTC

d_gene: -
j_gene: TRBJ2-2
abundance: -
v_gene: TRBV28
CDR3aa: CASSFSVTGELFF
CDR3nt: TGTGCCAGCAGTTTTTCCGTGACCGGGGAGCTGTTTTTT

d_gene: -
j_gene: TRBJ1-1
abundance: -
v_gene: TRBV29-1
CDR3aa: CSVGGRGNLNTEAFF
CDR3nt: TGCAGCGTTGGAGGGCGAGGTAACTTGAACACTGAAGCTTTCTTT

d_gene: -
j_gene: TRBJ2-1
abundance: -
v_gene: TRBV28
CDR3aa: CATGGGPHEQFF
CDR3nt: TGTGCCACAGGGGGAGGGCCTCACGAGCAGTTCTTC

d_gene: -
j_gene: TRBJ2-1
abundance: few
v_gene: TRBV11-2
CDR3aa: CASRRLQGIRDNEQFF
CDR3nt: TGTGCCAGTAGGAGATTACAGGGCATTAGAGACAATGAGCAGTTCTTC

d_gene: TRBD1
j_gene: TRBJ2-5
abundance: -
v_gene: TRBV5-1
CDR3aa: CASSRQGMYQETQYF
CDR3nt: TGCGCCAGCAGCCGACAGGGGATGTACCAAGAGACCCAGTACTTC

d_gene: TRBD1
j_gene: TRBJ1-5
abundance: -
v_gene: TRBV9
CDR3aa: CASSAGTGDNQPQHF
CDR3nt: TGTGCCAGCAGCGCCGGGACAGGGGACAATCAGCCCCAGCATTTT

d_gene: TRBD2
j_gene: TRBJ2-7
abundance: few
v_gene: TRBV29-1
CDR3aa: CSVRTGTSGSYEQYF
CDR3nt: TGCAGCGTTCGGACCGGGACTAGCGGCTCCTACGAGCAGTACTTC

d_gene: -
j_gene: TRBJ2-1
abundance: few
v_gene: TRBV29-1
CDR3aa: CSVVDYSYNEQFF
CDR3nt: TGCAGCGTTGTAGACTACTCCTACAATGAGCAGTTCTTC

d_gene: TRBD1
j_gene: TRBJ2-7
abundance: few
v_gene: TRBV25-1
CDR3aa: CASSPMGGQGAYEQYF
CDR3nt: TGTGCCAGCAGTCCCATGGGGGGACAGGGGGCCTACGAGCAGTACTTC

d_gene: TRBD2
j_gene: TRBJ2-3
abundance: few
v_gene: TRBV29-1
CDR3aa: CSVKTGGTDTQYF
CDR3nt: TGCAGCGTCAAAACCGGGGGGACAGATACGCAGTATTTT

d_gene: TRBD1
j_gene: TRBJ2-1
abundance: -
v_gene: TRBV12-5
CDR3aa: CASGLDRGSEQFF
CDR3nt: TGTGCTAGTGGTTTGGACAGGGGTAGTGAGCAGTTCTTC

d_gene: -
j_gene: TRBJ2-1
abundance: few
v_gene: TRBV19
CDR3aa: CASSFDSWLNEQFF
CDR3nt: TGTGCCAGTAGTTTTGATTCCTGGCTAAATGAGCAGTTCTTC

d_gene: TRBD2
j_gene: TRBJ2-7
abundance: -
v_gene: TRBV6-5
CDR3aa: CASSYSFLAGVYEQYF
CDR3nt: TGTGCCAGCAGTTACTCGTTTCTAGCGGGAGTTTACGAGCAGTACTTC

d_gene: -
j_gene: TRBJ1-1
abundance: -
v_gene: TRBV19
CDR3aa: CASSTHGTVNTEAFF
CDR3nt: TGTGCCAGTAGTACACACGGGACGGTGAACACTGAAGCTTTCTTT

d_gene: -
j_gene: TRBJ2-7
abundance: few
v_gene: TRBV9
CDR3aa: CASSPRRATYEQYF
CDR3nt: TGTGCCAGCAGCCCCCGAAGGGCGACCTACGAGCAGTACTTC

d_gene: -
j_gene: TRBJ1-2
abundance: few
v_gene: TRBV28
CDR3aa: CASLSPGRGYGYTF
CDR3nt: TGTGCCAGCCTCTCTCCTGGCAGGGGCTATGGCTACACCTTC

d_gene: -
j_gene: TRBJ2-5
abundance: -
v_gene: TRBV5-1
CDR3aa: CASSLGDSRGETQYF
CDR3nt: TGCGCCAGCAGCTTGGGAGACTCCAGAGGAGAGACCCAGTACTTC

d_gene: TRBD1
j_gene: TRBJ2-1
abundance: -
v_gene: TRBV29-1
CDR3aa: CSVEGRGSYNEQFF
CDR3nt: TGCAGCGTTGAGGGCAGGGGGTCCTACAATGAGCAGTTCTTC

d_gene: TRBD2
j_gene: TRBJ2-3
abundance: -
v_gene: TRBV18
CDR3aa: CASSPGLVTDTQYF
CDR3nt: TGTGCCAGCTCACCAGGACTAGTCACAGATACGCAGTATTTT

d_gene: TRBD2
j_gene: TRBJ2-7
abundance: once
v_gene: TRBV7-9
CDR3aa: CASSYGTSGYEQYF
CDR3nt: TGTGCCAGCAGCTACGGGACTAGCGGGTACGAGCAGTACTTC

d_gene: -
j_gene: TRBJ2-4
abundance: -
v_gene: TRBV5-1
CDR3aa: CASSLEGRSYF
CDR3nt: TGCGCCAGCAGCTTGGAGGGAAGGTCGTACTTC

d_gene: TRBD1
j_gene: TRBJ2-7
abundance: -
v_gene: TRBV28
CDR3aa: CASSPGQGYEQYF
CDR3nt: TGTGCCAGCAGTCCCGGACAGGGATACGAGCAGTACTTC

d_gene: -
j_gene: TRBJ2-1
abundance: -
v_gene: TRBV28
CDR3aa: CASSLWTGNEQFF
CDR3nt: TGTGCCAGCAGTTTATGGACCGGCAATGAGCAGTTCTTC

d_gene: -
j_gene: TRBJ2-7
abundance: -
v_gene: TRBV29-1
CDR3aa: CSGAMTATNEQYF
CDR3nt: TGCAGTGGGGCTATGACAGCAACCAACGAGCAGTACTTC

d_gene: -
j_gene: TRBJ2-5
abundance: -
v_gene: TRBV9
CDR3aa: CASSRASRETQYF
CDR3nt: TGTGCCAGCAGTCGAGCGTCCCGAGAGACCCAGTACTTC

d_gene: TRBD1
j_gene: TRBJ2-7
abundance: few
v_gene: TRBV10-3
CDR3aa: CAISGDRVSYEQYF
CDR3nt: TGTGCCATCAGTGGGGACAGAGTTTCCTACGAGCAGTACTTC

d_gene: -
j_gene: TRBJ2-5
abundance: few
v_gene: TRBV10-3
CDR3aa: CAISEPSGPGEGETQYF
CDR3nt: TGTGCCATCAGTGAGCCTTCGGGGCCGGGAGAGGGAGAGACCCAGTACTTC

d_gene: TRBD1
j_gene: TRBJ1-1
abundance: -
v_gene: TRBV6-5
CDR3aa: CASSYTQGVNTEAFF
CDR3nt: TGTGCCAGCAGTTACACCCAGGGGGTGAACACTGAAGCTTTCTTT

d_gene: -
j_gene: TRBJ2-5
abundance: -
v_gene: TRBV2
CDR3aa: CASSDGGRETQYF
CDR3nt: TGTGCCAGCAGTGACGGGGGCCGGGAGACCCAGTACTTC

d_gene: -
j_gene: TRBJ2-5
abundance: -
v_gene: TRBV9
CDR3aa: CASSVGLGSETQYF
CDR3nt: TGTGCCAGCAGCGTAGGTCTAGGGTCAGAGACCCAGTACTTC

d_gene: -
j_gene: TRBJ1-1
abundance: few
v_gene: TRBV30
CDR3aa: CAWSVHPNTEAFF
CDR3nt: TGTGCCTGGAGTGTACACCCGAACACTGAAGCTTTCTTT

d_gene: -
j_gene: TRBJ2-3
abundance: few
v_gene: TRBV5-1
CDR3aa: CASSLGSTDTQYF
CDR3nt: TGCGCCAGCAGCTTGGGGAGCACAGATACGCAGTATTTT

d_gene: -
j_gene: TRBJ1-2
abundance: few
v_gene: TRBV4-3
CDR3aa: CASSQEAGQGYGYTF
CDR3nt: TGCGCCAGCAGCCAAGAGGCAGGGCAGGGCTATGGCTACACCTTC

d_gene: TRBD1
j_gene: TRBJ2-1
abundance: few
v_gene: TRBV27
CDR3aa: CASNYFGQGAREQFF
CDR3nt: TGTGCCAGCAACTACTTCGGACAGGGGGCGAGGGAGCAGTTCTTC

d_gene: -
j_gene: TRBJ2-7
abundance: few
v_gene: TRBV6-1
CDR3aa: CATRKEFDYEQYF
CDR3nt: TGTGCCACCAGAAAAGAGTTTGACTACGAGCAGTACTTC

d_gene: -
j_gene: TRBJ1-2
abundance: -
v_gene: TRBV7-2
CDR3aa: CASSLTASTNYGYTF
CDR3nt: TGTGCCAGCAGCTTGACAGCTTCTACTAACTATGGCTACACCTTC

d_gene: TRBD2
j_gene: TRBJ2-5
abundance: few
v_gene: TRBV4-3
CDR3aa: CASSQGLAGQETQYF
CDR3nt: TGCGCCAGCAGCCAAGGGCTAGCGGGCCAAGAGACCCAGTACTTC

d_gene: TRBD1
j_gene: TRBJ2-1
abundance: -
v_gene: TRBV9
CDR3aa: CASSTTGTSYNEQFF
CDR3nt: TGTGCCAGCAGCACGACAGGGACATCCTACAATGAGCAGTTCTTC